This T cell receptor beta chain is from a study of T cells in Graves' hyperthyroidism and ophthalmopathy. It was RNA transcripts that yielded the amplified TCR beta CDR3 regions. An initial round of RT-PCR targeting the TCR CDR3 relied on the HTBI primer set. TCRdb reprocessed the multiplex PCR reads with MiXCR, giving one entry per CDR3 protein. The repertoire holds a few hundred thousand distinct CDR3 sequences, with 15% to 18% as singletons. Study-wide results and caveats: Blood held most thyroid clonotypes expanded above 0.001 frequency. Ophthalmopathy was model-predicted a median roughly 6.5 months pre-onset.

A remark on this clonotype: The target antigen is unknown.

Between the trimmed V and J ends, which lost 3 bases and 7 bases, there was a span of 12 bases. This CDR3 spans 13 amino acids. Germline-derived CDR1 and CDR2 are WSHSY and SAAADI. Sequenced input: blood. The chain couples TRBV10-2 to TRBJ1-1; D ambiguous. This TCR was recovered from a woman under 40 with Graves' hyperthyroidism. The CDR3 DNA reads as TGCGCCAGCAGTGAATATTCGCAAAGTGAAGCTTTCTTT. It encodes CASSEYSQSEAFF.